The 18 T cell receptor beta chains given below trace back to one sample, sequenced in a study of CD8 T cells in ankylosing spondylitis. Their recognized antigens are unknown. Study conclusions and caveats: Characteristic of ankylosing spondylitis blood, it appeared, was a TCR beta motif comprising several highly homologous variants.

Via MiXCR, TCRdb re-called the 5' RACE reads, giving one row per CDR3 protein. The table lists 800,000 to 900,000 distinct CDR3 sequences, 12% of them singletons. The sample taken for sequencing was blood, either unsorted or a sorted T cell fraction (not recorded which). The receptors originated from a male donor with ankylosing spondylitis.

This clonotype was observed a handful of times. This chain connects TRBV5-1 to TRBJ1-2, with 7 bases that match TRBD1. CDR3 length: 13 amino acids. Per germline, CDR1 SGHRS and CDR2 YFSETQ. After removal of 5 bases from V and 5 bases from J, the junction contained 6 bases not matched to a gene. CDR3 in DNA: TGCGCCAGCAGGCGAGACAGGGAATATGGCTACACCTTC. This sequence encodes CASRRDREYGYTF.

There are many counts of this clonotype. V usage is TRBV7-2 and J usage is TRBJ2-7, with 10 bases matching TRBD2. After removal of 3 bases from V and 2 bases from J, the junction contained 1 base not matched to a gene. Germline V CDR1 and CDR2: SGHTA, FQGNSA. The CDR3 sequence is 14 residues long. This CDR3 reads CASSFGLAAYEQYF. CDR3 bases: TGTGCCAGCAGCTTTGGACTAGCGGCCTACGAGCAGTACTTC.

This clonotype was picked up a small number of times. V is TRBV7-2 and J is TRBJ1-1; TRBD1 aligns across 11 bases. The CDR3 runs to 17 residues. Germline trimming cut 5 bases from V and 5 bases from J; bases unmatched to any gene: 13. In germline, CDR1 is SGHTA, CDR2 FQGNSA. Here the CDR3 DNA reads TGTGCCAGCAGCGTCGGACAGGGGGCTTTCGGTAGGACTGAAGCTTTCTTT. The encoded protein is CASSVGQGAFGRTEAFF.

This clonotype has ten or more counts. CDR3 bases: TGTGCCAGCACCCTCAGAAATGAGCAGTTCTTC. Translated: CASTLRNEQFF. The rearrangement joins TRBV12-3 or TRBV12-4 to TRBJ2-1; D is undetermined. The CDR3 runs to 11 residues. V shed 7 bases and J shed 7 bases, with 8 bases lying between them.

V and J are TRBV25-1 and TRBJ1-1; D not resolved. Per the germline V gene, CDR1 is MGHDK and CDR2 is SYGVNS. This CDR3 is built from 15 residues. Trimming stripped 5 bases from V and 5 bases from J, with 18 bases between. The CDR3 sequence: CASSRRTNRGTEAFF. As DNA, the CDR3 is TGTGCCAGCAGTAGACGGACGAATCGAGGGACTGAAGCTTTCTTT.

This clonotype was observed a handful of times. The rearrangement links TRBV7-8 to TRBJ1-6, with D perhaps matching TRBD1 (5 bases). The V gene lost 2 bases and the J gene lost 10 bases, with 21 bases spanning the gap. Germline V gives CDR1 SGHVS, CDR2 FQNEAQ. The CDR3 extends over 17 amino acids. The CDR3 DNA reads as TGTGCCAGCAGCTTAAACCGAGTCAGGGAAGTTCGATCACCCCTCCACTTT. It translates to CASSLNRVREVRSPLHF.

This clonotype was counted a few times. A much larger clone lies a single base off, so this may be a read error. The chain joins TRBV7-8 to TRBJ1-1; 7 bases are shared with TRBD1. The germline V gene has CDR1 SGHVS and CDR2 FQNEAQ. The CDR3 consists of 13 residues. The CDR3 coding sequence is TGTGCCAGCAGCTTCACAGGGGAAGTTGAAGTTTTCTTT. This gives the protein CASSFTGEVEVFF.

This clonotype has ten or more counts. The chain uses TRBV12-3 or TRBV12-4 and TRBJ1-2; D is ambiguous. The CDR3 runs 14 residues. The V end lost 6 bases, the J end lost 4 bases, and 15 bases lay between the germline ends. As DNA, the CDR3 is TGTGCCAGCAGAAGACTAAGGGATGTCTATGGCTACACCTTC. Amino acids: CASRRLRDVYGYTF.

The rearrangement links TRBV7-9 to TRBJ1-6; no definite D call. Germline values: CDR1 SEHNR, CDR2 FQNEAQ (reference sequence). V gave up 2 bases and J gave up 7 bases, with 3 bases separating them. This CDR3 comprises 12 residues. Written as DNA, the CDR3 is TGTGCCAGCAGCTTAAGCAATTCACCCCTCCACTTT. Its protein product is CASSLSNSPLHF.

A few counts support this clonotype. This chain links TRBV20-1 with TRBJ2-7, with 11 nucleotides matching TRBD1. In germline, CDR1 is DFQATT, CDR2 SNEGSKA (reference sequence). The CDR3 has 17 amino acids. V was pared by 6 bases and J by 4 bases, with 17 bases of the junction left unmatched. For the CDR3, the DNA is TGCAGTGCCTCCCCTATAAATCTGGACAGGGGGCAATACGAGCAGTACTTC. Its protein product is CSASPINLDRGQYEQYF.

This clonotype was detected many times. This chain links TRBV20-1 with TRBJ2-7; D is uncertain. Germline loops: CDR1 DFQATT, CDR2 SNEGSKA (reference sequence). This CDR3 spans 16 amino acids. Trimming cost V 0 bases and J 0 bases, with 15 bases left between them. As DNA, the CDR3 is TGCAGTGCTAGAGATGGTGTTGGACGGTTCTCCTACGAGCAGTACTTC. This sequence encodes CSARDGVGRFSYEQYF.

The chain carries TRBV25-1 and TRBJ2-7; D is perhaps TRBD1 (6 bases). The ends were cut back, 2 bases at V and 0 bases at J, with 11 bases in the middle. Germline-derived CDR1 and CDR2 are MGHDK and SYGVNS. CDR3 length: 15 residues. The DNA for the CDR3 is TGTGCCAGCAGTGAAAGGGCAGGGGCCTCCTACGAGCAGTACTTC. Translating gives CASSERAGASYEQYF.

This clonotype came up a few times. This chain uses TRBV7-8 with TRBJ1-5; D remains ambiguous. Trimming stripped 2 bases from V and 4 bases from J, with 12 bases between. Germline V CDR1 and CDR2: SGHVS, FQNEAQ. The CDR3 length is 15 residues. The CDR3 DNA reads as TGTGCCAGCAGCTTATTACGGTGGGGTAATCAGCCCCAGCATTTT. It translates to CASSLLRWGNQPQHF. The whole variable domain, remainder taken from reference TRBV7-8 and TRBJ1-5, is GAGVSQSPRYKVAKRGQDVALRCDPISGHVSLFWYQQALGQGPEFLTYFQNEAQLDKSGLPSDRFFAERPEGSVSTLKIQRTQQEDSAVYLCASSLLRWGNQPQHFGDGTRLSIL.

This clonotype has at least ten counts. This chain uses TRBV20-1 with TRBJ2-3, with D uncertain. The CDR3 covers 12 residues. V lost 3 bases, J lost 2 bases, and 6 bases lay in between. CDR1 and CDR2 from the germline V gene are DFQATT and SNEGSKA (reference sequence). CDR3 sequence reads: CSARGYTDTQYF. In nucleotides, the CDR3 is TGCAGTGCTAGGGGATACACAGATACGCAGTATTTT.

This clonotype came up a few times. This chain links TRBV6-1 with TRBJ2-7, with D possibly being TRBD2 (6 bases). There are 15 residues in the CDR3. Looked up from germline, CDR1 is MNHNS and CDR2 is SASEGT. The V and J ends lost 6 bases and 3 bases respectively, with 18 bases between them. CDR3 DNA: TGTGCCAGCAGCCCCCGGGGGACGTCAGGCTACGAGCAGTACTTC. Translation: CASSPRGTSGYEQYF.

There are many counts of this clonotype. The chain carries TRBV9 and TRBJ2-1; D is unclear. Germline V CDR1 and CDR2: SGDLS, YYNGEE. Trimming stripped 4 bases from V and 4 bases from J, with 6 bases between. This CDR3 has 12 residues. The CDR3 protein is CASSPSYNEQFF. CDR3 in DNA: TGTGCCAGCAGCCCTAGTTACAATGAGCAGTTCTTC.

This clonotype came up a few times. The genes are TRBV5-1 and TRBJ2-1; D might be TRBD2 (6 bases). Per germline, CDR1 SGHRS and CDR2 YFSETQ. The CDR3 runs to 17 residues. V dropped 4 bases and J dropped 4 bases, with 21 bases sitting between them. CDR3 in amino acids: CASSPITDYRLYNEQFF. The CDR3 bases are TGCGCCAGCAGCCCAATAACGGACTACCGCTTATACAATGAGCAGTTCTTC.

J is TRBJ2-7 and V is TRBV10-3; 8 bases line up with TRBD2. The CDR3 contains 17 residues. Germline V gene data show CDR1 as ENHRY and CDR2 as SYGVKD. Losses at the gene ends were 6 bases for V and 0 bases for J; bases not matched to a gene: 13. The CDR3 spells CAIRRTGGWGISYEQYF. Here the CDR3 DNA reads TGTGCCATCAGGCGGACGGGAGGGTGGGGGATCTCCTACGAGCAGTACTTC.